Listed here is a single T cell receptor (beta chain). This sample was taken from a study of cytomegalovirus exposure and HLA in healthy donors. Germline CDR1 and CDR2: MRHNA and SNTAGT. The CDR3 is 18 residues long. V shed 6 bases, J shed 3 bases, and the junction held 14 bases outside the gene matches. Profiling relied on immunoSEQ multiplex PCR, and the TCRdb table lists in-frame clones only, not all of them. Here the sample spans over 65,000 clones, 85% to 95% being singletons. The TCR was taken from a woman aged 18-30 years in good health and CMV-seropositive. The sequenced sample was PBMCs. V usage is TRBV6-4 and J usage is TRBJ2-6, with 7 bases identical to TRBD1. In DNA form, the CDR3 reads TGTGCCAGCAGCGAACTAATAAGACAGGGTGGTGGGGCCAACGTCCTGACTTTC. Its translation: CASSELIRQGGGANVLTF.